Sequencing of this T cell receptor (beta chain) was carried out in a study of graft-versus-host responses after intestinal transplantation (dated by TCRdb to the early 2020s). Some background on the complete study: Recipients received multivisceral, liver-intestinal, or isolated intestinal transplants. All recipients received anti-thymocyte globulin induction followed by maintenance tacrolimus and steroids for around 3 years. After intestinal transplantation, graft-versus-host and host-versus-graft alloreactive T cell clones in the graft, circulation and bone marrow were tracked using bulk TCR-beta CDR3 sequencing. To identify alloreactive clones, pre-transplant mixed lymphocyte reaction products were sequenced and then compared with unstimulated pre-transplant donor and recipient T cells. The cohort enrolled 20 to 25 intestinal transplant recipients including one retransplant, and a few patients lacking pretransplant specimens were excluded. A peak of at least 4% donor T cells among recipient peripheral blood mononuclear cells was the definition used for donor T cell macrochimerism. Samples from a few later patients were sequenced in-house on an Illumina MiSeq with MiXCR processing rather than by the commercial service. Study-wide conclusions, independent of this receptor: GvH clones were detected in recipient bone marrow, and some of these GvH clones were observed earlier in ileal mucosa or blood, consistent with an intestinal mucosal origin. In the allografts of patients with donor T cell macrochimerism, GvH to HvG T cell clonal ratios were high. Early after transplant, peak levels of circulating GvH clones were found to be associated with declines in HvG clones. The relatively low number and heterogeneity of intestinal transplant patients limited the conclusions.

The germline V gene yields MGHDK for CDR1 and SYGVNS for CDR2. The V end loses 2 bases and the J end loses 7 bases, and a stretch of 12 bases separates them. Measured from the cysteine to the phenylalanine, the CDR3 is 14 residues long. Of the read, only the CDR3 DNA is kept; its 42 bases are in frame from base 1. To prepare the library, the immunoSEQ multiplex PCR assay was applied. Adaptive Biotechnologies carried out high-throughput TCR-beta CDR3 sequencing of genomic DNA for most patients. In the original analysis: TCR sequencing data for over 15 patients were retrieved from Adaptive's ImmunoSEQ software; a few other patients were processed with MiXCR and VDJtools. CDR3 nucleotide sequences shared by donor and recipient were removed because the origin of these sequences could not be assigned. Alloreactive clones required at least 2-fold expansion over unstimulated cells and minimum CFSE-low frequency of 0.002% (template counts) or 0.001% (read counts). Clones detected in sequenced pre-transplant spleen, lymph node, or MLR CFSE-low populations of the donor or recipient were defined as mappable. The cumulative frequency of alloreactive clones was calculated as a percentage of all sequences, weighted by copy number. In its TCRdb copy, this immuneACCESS table keeps in-frame sequences only and misses some clones. Where compared with another copy, unresolved V genes explain less than half of these, and the others have no known cause. The DNA was the basis for D and trimming; V, J and clone size are from that table. The sample table records over 45,000 clones; around 93% of these occur just once. Clones ranked in the top ten supply more than 4.5% of the sample.

Blood samples were collected up to 4 times in the first month after transplant and then at least monthly when available. In the case of this clone: Its binding antigen is unknown. No clone much larger than this one lies a single base away; base qualities are absent.

This sequence uses TRBV25-1 and TRBJ1-5; the D gene is not confidently resolved. The clonotype was recovered from a human patient who received an intestinal transplant, so some T cells may come from the graft donor. This sample comprised PBMCs, obtained around 790 days after a first intestinal transplant, on the day of a second. The CDR3 protein: CASSEGSGDQPQHF. The DNA sequence is as follows: TGTGCCAGCAGTGAAGGTTCGGGTGACCAGCCCCAGCATTTT.